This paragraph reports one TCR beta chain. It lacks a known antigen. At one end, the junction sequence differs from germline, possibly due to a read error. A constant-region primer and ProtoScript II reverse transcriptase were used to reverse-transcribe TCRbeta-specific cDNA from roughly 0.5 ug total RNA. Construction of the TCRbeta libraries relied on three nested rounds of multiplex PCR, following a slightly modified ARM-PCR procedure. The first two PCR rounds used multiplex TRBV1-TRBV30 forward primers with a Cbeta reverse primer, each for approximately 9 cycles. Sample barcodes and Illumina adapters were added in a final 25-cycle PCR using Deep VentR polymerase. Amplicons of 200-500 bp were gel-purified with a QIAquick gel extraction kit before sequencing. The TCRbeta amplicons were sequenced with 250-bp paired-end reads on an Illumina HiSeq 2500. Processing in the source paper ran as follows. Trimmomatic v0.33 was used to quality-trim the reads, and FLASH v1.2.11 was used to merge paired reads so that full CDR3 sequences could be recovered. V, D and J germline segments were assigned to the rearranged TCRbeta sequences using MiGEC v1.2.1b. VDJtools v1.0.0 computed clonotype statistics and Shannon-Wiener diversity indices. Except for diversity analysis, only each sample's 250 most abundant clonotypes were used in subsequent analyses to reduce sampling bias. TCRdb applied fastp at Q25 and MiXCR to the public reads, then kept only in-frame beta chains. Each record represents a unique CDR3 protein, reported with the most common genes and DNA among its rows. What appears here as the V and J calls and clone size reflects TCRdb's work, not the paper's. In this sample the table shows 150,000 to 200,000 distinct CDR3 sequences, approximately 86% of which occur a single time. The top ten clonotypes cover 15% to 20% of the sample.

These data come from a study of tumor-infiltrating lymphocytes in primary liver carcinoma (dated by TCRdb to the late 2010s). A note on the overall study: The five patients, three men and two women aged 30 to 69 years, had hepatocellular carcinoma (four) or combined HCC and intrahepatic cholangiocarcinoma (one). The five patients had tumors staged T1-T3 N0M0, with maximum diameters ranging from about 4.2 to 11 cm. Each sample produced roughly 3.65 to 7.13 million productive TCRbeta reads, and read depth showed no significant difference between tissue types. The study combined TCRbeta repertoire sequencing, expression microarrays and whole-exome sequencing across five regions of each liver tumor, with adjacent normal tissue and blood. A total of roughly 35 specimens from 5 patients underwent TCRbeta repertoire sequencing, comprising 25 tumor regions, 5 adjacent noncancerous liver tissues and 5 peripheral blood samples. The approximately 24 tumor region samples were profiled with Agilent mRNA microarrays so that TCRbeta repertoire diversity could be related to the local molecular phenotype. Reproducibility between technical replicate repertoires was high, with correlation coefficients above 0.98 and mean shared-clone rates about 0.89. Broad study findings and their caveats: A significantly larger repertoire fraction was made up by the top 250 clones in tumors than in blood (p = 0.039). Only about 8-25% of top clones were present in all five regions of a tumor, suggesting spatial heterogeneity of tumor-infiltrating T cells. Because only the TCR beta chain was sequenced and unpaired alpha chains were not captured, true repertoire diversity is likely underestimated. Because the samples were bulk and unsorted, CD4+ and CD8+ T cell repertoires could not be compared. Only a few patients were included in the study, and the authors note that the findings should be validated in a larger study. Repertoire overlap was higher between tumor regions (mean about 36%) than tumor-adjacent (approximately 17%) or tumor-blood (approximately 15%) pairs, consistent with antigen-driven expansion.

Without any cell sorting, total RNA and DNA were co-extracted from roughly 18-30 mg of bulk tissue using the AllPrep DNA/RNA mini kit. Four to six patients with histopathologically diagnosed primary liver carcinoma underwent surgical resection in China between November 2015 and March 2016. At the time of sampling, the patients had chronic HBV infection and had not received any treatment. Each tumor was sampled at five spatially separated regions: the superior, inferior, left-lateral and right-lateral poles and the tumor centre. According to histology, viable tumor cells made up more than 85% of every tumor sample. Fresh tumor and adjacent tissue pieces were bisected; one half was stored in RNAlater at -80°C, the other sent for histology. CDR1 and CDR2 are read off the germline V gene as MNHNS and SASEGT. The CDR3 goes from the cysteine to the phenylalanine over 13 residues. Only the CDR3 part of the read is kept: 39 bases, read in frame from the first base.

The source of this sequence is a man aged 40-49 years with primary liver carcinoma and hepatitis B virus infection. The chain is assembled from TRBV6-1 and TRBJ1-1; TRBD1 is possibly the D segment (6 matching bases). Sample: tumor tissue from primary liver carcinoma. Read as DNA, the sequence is TGTGCCAGCCAGGCCTACCGGGACACTAAAGCATTCTTT. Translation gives CASQAYRDTKAFF.